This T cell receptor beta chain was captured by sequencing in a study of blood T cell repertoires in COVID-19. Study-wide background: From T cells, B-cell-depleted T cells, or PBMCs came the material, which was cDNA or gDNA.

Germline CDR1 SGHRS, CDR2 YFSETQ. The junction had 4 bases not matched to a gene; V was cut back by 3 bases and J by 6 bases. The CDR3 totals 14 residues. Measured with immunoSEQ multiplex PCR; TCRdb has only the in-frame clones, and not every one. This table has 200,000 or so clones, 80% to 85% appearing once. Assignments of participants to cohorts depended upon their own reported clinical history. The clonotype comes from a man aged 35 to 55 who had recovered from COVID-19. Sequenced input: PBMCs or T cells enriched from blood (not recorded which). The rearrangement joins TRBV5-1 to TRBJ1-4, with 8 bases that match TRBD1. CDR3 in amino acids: CASSSTGVYEKLFF. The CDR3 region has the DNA TGCGCCAGCAGCTCGACAGGGGTTTATGAAAAACTGTTTTTT. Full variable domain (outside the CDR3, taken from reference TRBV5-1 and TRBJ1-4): KAGVTQTPRYLIKTRGQQVTLSCSPISGHRSVSWYQQTPGQGLQFLFEYFSETQRNKGNFPGRFSGRQFSNSRSEMNVSTLELGDSALYLCASSSTGVYEKLFFGSGTQLSVL.